This T cell receptor beta chain was observed in a study of T cell changes during pregnancy in multiple sclerosis. Profiling relied on immunoSEQ multiplex PCR, and the TCRdb table lists in-frame clones only, not all of them. Of 77,000 or so clones in the sample, approximately 92% were seen once. Trimming took 2 bases from V and 5 from J; bases not matched to a gene: 6. Germline CDR1 reads SGHNT; CDR2 reads YYREEE (reference sequence). This CDR3 contains 16 residues. V gene TRBV5-4 combines with J gene TRBJ2-2; 10 positions agree with TRBD1. The sample consisted of peripheral blood, taken in the second trimester of pregnancy. The sequence was collected from a female donor in good health, enrolled as a control in a pregnancy study. This CDR3 reads CASSLGQGVWTGELFF. Here the CDR3 DNA reads TGTGCCAGCAGCTTAGGACAGGGGGTCTGGACCGGGGAGCTGTTTTTT. The complete variable domain, with remaining parts taken from reference TRBV5-4 and TRBJ2-2, reads ETGVTQSPTHLIKTRGQQVTLRCSSQSGHNTVSWYQQALGQGPQFIFQYYREEENGRGNFPPRFSGLQFPNYSSELNVNALELDDSALYLCASSLGQGVWTGELFFGEGSRLTVL.